A single sample is the source of the 27 T cell receptor beta chains below, sequenced in a study of CD8 T cells in ankylosing spondylitis. TCRdb independently ran MiXCR on the 5' RACE reads; one entry per CDR3 protein. The sample records over 150,000 distinct CDR3 sequences, about 20% being singletons. What was sequenced was blood, either unsorted or a sorted T cell fraction (not recorded which). The receptors come from a male donor between 10 and 30 years old with ankylosing spondylitis or in good health (not recorded which).

The chain joins TRBV20-1 to TRBJ2-7; D remains unclear. Per the germline V gene, CDR1 is DFQATT and CDR2 is SNEGSKA (reference sequence). CDR3 length: 12 residues. Deletions cut 0 bases from V and 6 bases from J, with 9 bases between. CDR3 sequence: CSARDRYLEQYV. As DNA, the CDR3 is TGCAGTGCTAGAGATCGCTACCTCGAGCAGTACGTC.

The chain couples TRBV2 to TRBJ1-4; D gene uncertain. Germline values: CDR1 SNHLY, CDR2 FYNNEI. The CDR3 contains 15 residues. With 5 bases removed from V and 4 bases from J, the gap between germline ends came to 14 bases. As DNA, the CDR3 is TGTGCCAGCAGTTACAGCGCGGCGGGTAATGAAAAACTGTTTTTT. It yields the protein CASSYSAAGNEKLFF.

In its sample, this clonotype was seen many times. V gene TRBV5-1 combines with J gene TRBJ2-5, with no clear D. V was pared by 0 bases and J by 1 base, with 10 bases between. Germline loops: CDR1 SGHRS, CDR2 YFSETQ. The CDR3 covers 15 residues. CDR3 sequence: CASSLDALPQETQYF. The CDR3 nucleotides read TGCGCCAGCAGCTTGGACGCCTTACCCCAAGAGACCCAGTACTTC.

The sample holds many counts of this clonotype. CDR3 DNA sequence: TGTGCCAGCAGCAACGATGAGGCGAGCTCCTACAATGAGCAGTTCTTC. This codes for CASSNDEASSYNEQFF. The rearrangement uses TRBV12-3 or TRBV12-4 and TRBJ2-1; unclear D gene. This CDR3 comprises 16 residues. V lost 6 bases, J lost 0 bases, and 15 bases lay in between.

This clonotype was counted many times. The chain links TRBV12-3 or TRBV12-4 to TRBJ1-2; 12 bases map to TRBD1. This CDR3 is built from 14 residues. The V segment lost 5 bases and the J segment 8 bases; nucleotides outside the gene matches: 6. In DNA, the CDR3 is TGTGCCAGCAGTACCGGGACAGGGGGCGCGGGCTACACCTTC. This encodes CASSTGTGGAGYTF.

The sample holds many counts of this clonotype. The chain combines TRBV7-2 with TRBJ2-5, with 9 bases identical to TRBD1. The V segment lost 5 bases and the J segment 1 base; nucleotides outside the gene matches: 5. The CDR3 sequence is 15 residues long. Germline CDR1 SGHTA, CDR2 FQGNSA. The CDR3 DNA reads as TGTGCCAGCAGCCTAGGGACAGGGACCCAAGAGACCCAGTACTTC. Translation gives CASSLGTGTQETQYF. Filled out from reference TRBV7-2 and TRBJ2-5, the complete variable domain reads GAGVSQSPSNKVTEKGKDVELRCDPISGHTALYWYRQSLGQGLEFLIYFQGNSAPDKSGLPSDRFSAERTGGSVSTLTIQRTQQEDSAVYLCASSLGTGTQETQYFGPGTRLLVL.

This chain uses TRBV20-1 with TRBJ1-2, with TRBD1 matching over 10 bases. The CDR3 extends over 15 amino acids. Trimming removed 1 base from V and 4 bases from J; junction bases left unmatched: 6. Germline CDR1 DFQATT, CDR2 SNEGSKA (reference sequence). CDR3 sequence (DNA): TGCAGTGCTAGAGTTTCCGGGACAGGGGTCTATGGCTACACCTTC. It codes for CSARVSGTGVYGYTF.

This clonotype was counted ten times or more. The V call is TRBV27, the J call TRBJ2-1; D tentatively fits TRBD1 or TRBD2 (6 bases each). Trimming removed 5 bases at V and 4 bases at J, with 18 bases between. This CDR3 is 16 amino acids long. From germline, CDR1 is MNHEY and CDR2 SMNVEV (reference sequence). The CDR3 bases are TGTGCCAGCAGTACCAACCGGGAGAGGGGGTACAATGAGCAGTTCTTC. The encoded protein is CASSTNRERGYNEQFF.

This clonotype was seen a few times. The chain recombines TRBV27 with TRBJ2-1, with D possibly being TRBD2 (7 bases). Germline CDR1 is MNHEY and CDR2 is SMNVEV (reference sequence). This CDR3 region has 14 residues. Deletions cut 4 bases from V and 6 bases from J, with 13 bases between. This CDR3 reads CASSWGASGNEQFF. In DNA, the CDR3 is TGTGCCAGCAGTTGGGGGGCTAGCGGCAATGAGCAGTTCTTC.

The chain is built from TRBV29-1 and TRBJ2-6; D unclear. Trimming left V 4 bases short and J 0 bases short, with 4 bases between. The CDR3 sequence is 13 residues long. Germline V CDR1 and CDR2: SQVTM, ANQGSEA. CDR3 region: CSVASSGANVLTF. The CDR3 DNA reads TGCAGCGTTGCAAGCTCTGGGGCCAACGTCCTGACTTTC.

Ten or more counts support this clonotype. V usage is TRBV12-3 or TRBV12-4 and J usage is TRBJ2-2; TRBD1 aligns across 7 bases. The CDR3 sequence is 16 residues long. The junction had 8 bases not matched to a gene; V was cut back by 7 bases and J by 0 bases. CDR3: CASTWDSGTNTGELFF. DNA of the CDR3: TGTGCCAGCACCTGGGACAGCGGAACGAACACCGGGGAGCTGTTTTTT.

The chain combines TRBV11-2 with TRBJ2-1, with a weak D call TRBD2 (6 bases). CDR1 SGHAT and CDR2 FQNNGV come from the germline V gene. The CDR3 covers 16 residues. V was trimmed by 5 bases and J by 6 bases, leaving 20 bases between them. The chain's CDR3 is CASSPSRRGAGNEQFF. CDR3 nucleotides: TGTGCCAGCAGCCCGTCCCGGCGGGGAGCGGGCAATGAGCAGTTCTTC.

Ten or more counts support this clonotype. This chain connects TRBV20-1 to TRBJ2-7; no definite D call. Germline lookup yields CDR1 DFQATT and CDR2 SNEGSKA (reference sequence). Trimming shortened V by 0 bases and J by 2 bases, and 2 bases separated the two germline ends. The CDR3 has 11 amino acids. CDR3: CSARDPYEQYV. Written as DNA, the CDR3 is TGCAGTGCTAGAGATCCCTACGAGCAGTACGTC.

This chain uses TRBV29-1 with TRBJ1-1; no clear D. From germline, CDR1 is SQVTM and CDR2 ANQGSEA. V gave up 5 bases and J gave up 0 bases, with 10 bases separating them. This CDR3 comprises 13 residues. CDR3 sequence (DNA): TGCAGCGTTACCGGGGTCCTGAACACTGAAGCTTTCTTT. Protein: CSVTGVLNTEAFF.

There are a few counts of this clonotype. The V gene is TRBV7-9, the J gene TRBJ2-1; D is uncertain. V dropped 3 bases and J dropped 0 bases, with 9 bases sitting between them. The CDR3 sequence is 15 residues long. CDR1 and CDR2 (germline): SEHNR, FQNEAQ (reference sequence). The CDR3 here is CASSFTRGSYNEQFF. The CDR3 bases are TGTGCCAGCAGCTTTACTCGCGGCTCCTACAATGAGCAGTTCTTC.

This clonotype was observed many times. This chain uses TRBV30 with TRBJ2-1; the D is unclear. The length of the CDR3 is 12 residues. CDR1 is GTSNPN and CDR2 is SVGIG in the germline V gene (reference sequence). Trimming stripped 0 bases from V and 5 bases from J, with 5 bases between. CDR3 DNA: TGTGCCTGGAGTGTACTTAACAATGAGCAGTTCTTC. Translating gives CAWSVLNNEQFF.

The table lists this clonotype with many counts. J is TRBJ2-5 and V is TRBV5-1, with 7 positions matching TRBD2. CDR3 length: 13 residues. Trimming at V came to 6 bases and at J to 5 bases, leaving 7 bases not matched to a gene. Germline CDR1 reads SGHRS; CDR2 reads YFSETQ. CDR3 loop: CASTLGRAETQYF. The CDR3 region has the DNA TGCGCCAGCACCCTGGGGAGGGCGGAGACCCAGTACTTC.

The chain uses TRBV12-3 or TRBV12-4 and TRBJ1-1; 9 nucleotides align to TRBD1. This CDR3 has 16 amino acids. V was pared by 4 bases and J by 4 bases, with 10 bases of the junction left unmatched. The CDR3 DNA sequence: TGTGCCAGCAGTTCTTGGGACAGGGCAATGGGCACTGAAGCTTTCTTT. It specifies CASSSWDRAMGTEAFF.

This clonotype appeared many times. The chain is built from TRBV20-1 and TRBJ2-5; no firm D call. V lost 0 bases and J lost 5, with 10 bases in between. Germline CDR1 DFQATT, CDR2 SNEGSKA (reference sequence). The CDR3 covers 13 residues. In DNA form, the CDR3 reads TGCAGTGCTAGAGATCCCCCCGGGGAGACCCAGTACTTC. Protein: CSARDPPGETQYF.

The table lists this clonotype with many counts. The V call is TRBV30, the J call TRBJ1-2; 7 bases agree with TRBD1. The CDR3 contains 15 residues. CDR1 is GTSNPN and CDR2 is SVGIG in the germline V gene (reference sequence). The J segment lost 7 bases and the V segment lost 2 bases, leaving 13 bases of the junction unmatched. CDR3 coding DNA: TGTGCCTGGAGTCCGGTAGTGAGGGACAGTGGTGGCTACACCTTC. Protein: CAWSPVVRDSGGYTF. The whole variable domain, remainder taken from reference TRBV30 and TRBJ1-2, is SQTIHQWPATLVQPVGSPLSLECTVEGTSNPNLYWYRQAAGRGLQLLFYSVGIGQISSEVPQNLSASRPQDRQFILSSKKLLLSDSGFYLCAWSPVVRDSGGYTFGSGTRLTVV.

This clonotype came up many times. The CDR3 DNA is TGCGCCAGCACCCCCGACAGGGAGAGCTATGGCTACACCTTC. It encodes CASTPDRESYGYTF. The gene calls are TRBV5-1 and TRBJ1-2, with 7 bases that match TRBD1. This CDR3 is 14 amino acids long. Trimming at V came to 6 bases and at J to 4 bases, leaving 9 bases not matched to a gene. Germline-derived CDR1 and CDR2 are SGHRS and YFSETQ.

This clonotype was seen at least ten times. The V and J genes are TRBV6-5 and TRBJ2-3; D is perhaps TRBD1 (6 bases). This CDR3 has 14 amino acids. Germline V gene data show CDR1 as MNHEY and CDR2 as SVGAGI. V was clipped by 2 bases and J by 5 bases, with 11 bases between them. In DNA, the CDR3 is TGTGCCAGCAGTTACACTAGAGGGGGAGATACGCAGTATTTT. It is translated as CASSYTRGGDTQYF.

This clonotype was picked up a small number of times. The chain links TRBV7-9 to TRBJ1-5, with unresolved D. The germline V and J ends were trimmed by 3 bases and 9 bases, with 9 bases remaining between them. CDR1 and CDR2 (germline): SEHNR, FQNEAQ (reference sequence). The CDR3 is made up of 12 amino acids. The DNA of the CDR3 is TGTGCCAGCAGCTTCACCGTGGGGCCCCAGCATTTT. It codes for CASSFTVGPQHF.

On this clonotype itself: A clone one base away is much larger, so this may be a read error. This chain links TRBV6-5 with TRBJ1-2; 9 nucleotides align to TRBD1. CDR1 and CDR2 (germline): MNHEY, SVGAGI. The CDR3 has 13 amino acids. The CDR3 nucleotides read TGTGCCAGCAGTTTTTCGACAGGGGGTGGCTACCCCTTC. It translates to CASSFSTGGGYPF.

This clonotype was seen at least ten times. The J gene is TRBJ2-1, the V gene TRBV6-2 or TRBV6-3; the D gene could be TRBD1 or TRBD2 (5 bases each). V was clipped by 8 bases and J by 4 bases, with 21 bases between them. Germline CDR1 reads MNHEY; CDR2 reads SVGEGT. The CDR3 is 16 amino acids. The CDR3 spells CASSQGRGRGYNEQFF. The CDR3, as DNA: TGTGCCAGCTCCCAGGGTCGCGGGCGTGGGTACAATGAGCAGTTCTTC.

This clonotype was detected ten times or more. The chain has TRBV5-1 and TRBJ2-5, with D perhaps matching TRBD1 (7 bases). V lost 3 bases to trimming and J lost 5 bases, with 14 bases between them. Germline V gene lookup returns CDR1 SGHRS and CDR2 YFSETQ. This CDR3 region has 14 residues. This CDR3 reads CASSWTGGGETQYF. As DNA, the CDR3 is TGCGCCAGCAGCTGGACAGGCGGAGGGGAGACCCAGTACTTC.

The table lists this clonotype with many counts. The chain uses TRBV5-1 and TRBJ1-1, with D perhaps TRBD1 (5 bases). CDR3 length: 14 amino acids. The V gene lost 4 bases and the J gene lost 1 base, with 11 bases spanning the gap. The germline V gene has CDR1 SGHRS and CDR2 YFSETQ. The chain's CDR3 is CASSPDSANTEAFF. CDR3 DNA sequence: TGCGCCAGCAGCCCTGACAGCGCGAACACTGAAGCTTTCTTT.